Listed here is a single T cell receptor (beta chain). The record originates from a study of T cell changes during pregnancy in multiple sclerosis. The germline V and J ends were trimmed by 0 bases and 5 bases, with 9 bases remaining between them. This CDR3 has 14 amino acids. Germline values: CDR1 SGHRS, CDR2 YFSETQ. Repertoires were generated with immunoSEQ multiplex PCR, while TCRdb's copy carries only in-frame clones and drops some. The sample comprises about 39,000 clones, just over 90% of which are singletons, and roughly 0.38% rests with the top ten. The specimen comprised CD4+ T cells from peripheral blood mononuclear cells, sampled in the third trimester of pregnancy. The TCR comes from a female donor in good health, enrolled as a control in a pregnancy study. This rearrangement joins TRBV5-1 to TRBJ2-1, with D tentatively TRBD2 (6 bases). CDR3 amino acids: CASSLVAGNNEQFF. The CDR3 bases are TGCGCCAGCAGCTTGGTGGCGGGGAACAATGAGCAGTTCTTC.